Sequencing of this TCR beta chain was carried out in a study of blood T cell repertoires in COVID-19 (dated by TCRdb to 2018 to 2020). With regard to the full study: Collaborator samples came from the United States, Italy and Spain and covered acute and convalescent phases of COVID-19. The material from the prospective study consisted of cDNA or gDNA derived from T cells, B-cell-depleted T cells, or PBMCs. The dataset comprised deeply sampled blood TCRbeta repertoires from subjects exposed to, actively infected with, or recovered from COVID-19. The repertoires were released in a freely available public database intended as a resource for research on the immune response to SARS-CoV-2. The samples were drawn from two sources: the first 160 participants of the ongoing ImmuneRACE study, and approximately 1,300 subjects contributed by 6 global collaborators. The sample metadata nearly always contained a de-identified subject ID, COVID-19 status, age in years and sex. HLA class I and class II types, where available, came from metadata supplied by the sample provider rather than from assay-based typing.

TCRbeta CDR3 regions were amplified from genomic DNA by means of the immunoSEQ Assay, a bias-controlled multiplex PCR. As for how the authors treated the data: Nucleated cell counts per sample were estimated from amplification of reference gene primers within the assay. To quantify the absolute abundance of each unique TCRbeta CDR3 rearrangement, sequence reads were collapsed and filtered. Productive Simpson clonality was computed per sample as the square root of Simpson's diversity index over productive rearrangements. In its TCRdb copy, this immuneACCESS table keeps in-frame sequences only and misses some clones. Where compared with another copy, unresolved V genes explain less than half of these, and the others have no known cause. D and trimming come from the DNA, and the V and J calls and clone size come from that table. The sample profile shows 40,000 to 45,000 clones; approximately 73% of them were found once. About 25% of the sample belongs to the ten largest clones.

The germline V gene sets CDR1 to SGHRS and CDR2 to YFSETQ. The germline V and J ends show losses of 0 bases and 7 bases respectively, and no gene match explains 4 bases of the junction. From its cysteine to its phenylalanine, the CDR3 spans 15 amino acids. Only CDR3 DNA remains: 45 bases, in frame from the first base. General conclusions and limits of the study: The quantity of clinical and demographic metadata differed by source and by participant and was supplied without curation.

Turning to this clone: Its binding antigen is unknown. No base qualities exist here, and no much larger clone lies one base off it.

Each collaborating institution followed its own protocols to collect whole blood in K2EDTA tubes. Collaborator samples were shipped for TCRbeta analysis as frozen whole blood, isolated PBMCs, or DNA extracted from either sample type. The V gene is TRBV5-1 and the J gene is TRBJ1-5; a stretch of 10 junction bases matches TRBD1. The sequence was obtained from an elderly man with acute or convalescent COVID-19. The sequenced material came from peripheral blood. The nucleotide sequence reads as follows: TGCGCCAGCAGCTTGGGGACAGGGGGGGGACAGCCCCAGCATTTT. Translated, this gives CASSLGTGGGQPQHF.